The present T cell receptor beta chain was sequenced within a study of OX40 agonist ivuxolimab in advanced cancers. Whole-study context: Of mixed ages from about 23 to 90 and averaging around 60 years, the group was roughly 85% male. Whole-study results and caveats: Antigens targeted by the expanded peripheral T cells were not determined. Clones of CD4+ and CD8+ blood T cells grew by week 6 at doses of 0.1 to 3.0 mg/kg. Expanded clones were, on average, more numerous in CD8+ T cells than in CD4+.

As concerns this clone: What it binds is not known.

Clones were read by immunoSEQ multiplex PCR, and TCRdb kept only the in-frame ones, dropping some. The data show 34,000 or so clones, with around nine tenths seen just once and around 33% held by the top ten. Sequencing used CD4+ or CD8+ T cells sorted from blood, obtained in a trial of the OX40 agonist ivuxolimab. The sequence derives from an adult with an advanced solid tumor such as melanoma, head and neck, liver or kidney cancer.

The CDR3 bases are TGTGCCAGCTCACCACGGGATCTCCAAGAGACCCAGTACTTC. It yields the protein CASSPRDLQETQYF. The chain links TRBV18 to TRBJ2-5, with D uncertain. V was clipped by 1 base and J by 1 base, with 7 bases between them. Germline assignment: CDR1 KGHSH and CDR2 LQKENI. The CDR3 has 14 amino acids.